The rows below give T cell receptor beta chains drawn from one sample of a study of kidney transplant recipient with SARS-CoV-2 infection. Each CDR3 protein is one row after TCRdb ran MiXCR on the reads. The profile shows 200,000 to 300,000 distinct CDR3 sequences, 25% to 30% of them singletons. Sequences were derived from a blood sample, sampled at baseline and on roughly day 110 from a kidney transplant recipient. Receptors were obtained from a male patient aged 25-45 years who had COVID-19 and was a kidney transplant recipient. The T cells may partly be graft donor cells. Both conserved end residues are part of each CDR3. D genes are given only for firm matches. Clone size is given for some rows only: seen once, a few or many times, or a class if the clone is expanded.

V	D	J	size	CDR3	DNA
TRBV13	NA	TRBJ2-2	NA	CANSTGTYANTGELLF	TGTGCCAACAGCACCGGGACATACGCAAACACCGGGGAGCTGCTTTTT
TRBV2	TRBD2	TRBJ2-4	few	CASSDSGNRNIQYF	TGTGCCAGCAGTGATAGCGGGAATCGAAACATTCAGTACTTC
TRBV11-2	TRBD1	TRBJ2-7	many	CASSSRQGAYEQYF	TGTGCCAGCAGCTCTCGACAGGGGGCCTACGAGCAGTACTTC
TRBV3-1	NA	TRBJ2-2	many	CASSLICPISGLTGELFF	TGTGCCAGCAGCTTAATCTGTCCCATTTCAGGCTTGACCGGGGAGCTGTTTTTT
TRBV3-1	NA	TRBJ1-1	many	CASSPRKGQGTEAFF	TGTGCCAGCAGCCCTAGGAAGGGGCAAGGCACTGAAGCTTTCTTT
TRBV5-8	NA	TRBJ1-1	few	CASRPRLGAGTEAFF	TGTGCCAGCAGACCGAGGTTGGGGGCGGGGACTGAAGCTTTCTTT
TRBV6-6	TRBD1	TRBJ1-2	many	CASSFRQGPRYNYGYTF	TGTGCCAGCAGTTTCCGACAGGGACCACGATATAACTATGGCTACACCTTC
TRBV5-1	NA	TRBJ1-1	many	CASRPGEDRHTEAFF	TGCGCCAGCAGGCCCGGAGAAGACAGACACACTGAAGCTTTCTTT
TRBV28	NA	TRBJ2-6	few	CASSRVSLTQSRANVLTF	TGTGCCAGCAGTAGGGTGTCCTTGACACAAAGTCGGGCCAACGTCCTGACTTTC
TRBV19	NA	TRBJ1-2	many	CASSIGSGTYGYTF	TGTGCCAGTAGTATCGGATCCGGGACCTATGGCTACACCTTC
TRBV20-1	NA	TRBJ2-3	many	CSAGVTVNTDTQYF	TGCAGTGCTGGGGTGACGGTGAACACAGATACGCAGTATTTT
TRBV5-1	NA	TRBJ2-5	NA	CASSLAGELQETQHF	TGCGCCAGCAGCTTGGCCGGGGAACTACAAGAGACCCAGCACTTC
TRBV19	NA	TRBJ2-3	few	CATGPTGTDTQYF	TGTGCCACCGGCCCCACTGGAACAGATACGCAGTATTTT
TRBV12-5	TRBD1	TRBJ1-1	many	CASGFEGAAEAFF	TGTGCTAGTGGTTTTGAGGGGGCGGCGGAAGCTTTCTTT
TRBV7-3	NA	TRBJ2-5	NA	CASSQGTFSQETQYF	TGTGCCAGCAGCCAGGGGACATTCTCCCAAGAGACCCAGTACTTC
TRBV5-1	NA	TRBJ1-1	many	CASSLDGGSITEAFF	TGCGCCAGCAGCTTGGATGGGGGGAGTATCACTGAAGCTTTCTTT
TRBV2	NA	TRBJ1-1	many	CASSEDGGSAFF	TGTGCCAGCAGTGAAGACGGGGGGTCGGCTTTCTTT
TRBV3-1	NA	TRBJ1-2	NA	CASSTSLTLRKTYGYTF	TGTGCCAGCAGCACGTCACTCACCCTTCGAAAGACCTATGGCTACACCTTC
TRBV24-1	NA	TRBJ2-3	few	CATEDASTDTQYF	TGTGCCACCGAGGATGCGTCCACAGATACGCAGTATTTT
TRBV11-2	TRBD2	TRBJ2-3	NA	CASSSLLAGGPNTQYF	TGTGCCAGCAGCTCCCTTCTAGCGGGAGGGCCAAATACGCAGTATTTT
TRBV4-3	NA	TRBJ1-2	large	CASSQDPGLGYGYTF	TGCGCCAGCAGCCAAGATCCAGGGTTGGGGTATGGCTACACCTTC
TRBV29-1	NA	TRBJ1-1	many	CSVESRGTEAFF	TGCAGCGTTGAATCCAGGGGCACTGAAGCTTTCTTT
TRBV7-5	NA	TRBJ1-2	many	CISVPEGGHEVGKTYGYTF	NA
TRBV30	TRBD2	TRBJ2-5	many	CAWTRSGRETQYF	TGTGCCTGGACCCGTAGCGGGAGAGAGACCCAGTACTTC
TRBV29-1	TRBD1	TRBJ1-1	many	CSVRGTGLEAFF	TGCAGCGTTAGAGGGACAGGGCTAGAAGCTTTCTTT
TRBV7-2	TRBD1	TRBJ1-2	many	CASSLGQGRGGYTF	TGTGCCAGCAGCTTAGGACAGGGGCGTGGGGGCTACACCTTC
TRBV5-1	TRBD1	TRBJ1-5	many	CASSFGTDSNQPQHF	TGCGCCAGCAGCTTTGGGACAGATAGCAATCAGCCCCAGCATTTT
TRBV20-1	NA	TRBJ2-1	NA	CSASPGTGGYNEQFF	TGCAGTGCTAGCCCCGGGACTGGGGGATACAATGAGCAGTTCTTC
TRBV10-1	NA	TRBJ1-2	NA	CASSDHVRSRKTYGYTF	TGCGCCAGCAGTGACCACGTAAGATCGCGAAAGACCTATGGCTACACCTTC
TRBV4-3	NA	TRBJ1-2	many	CASSQKLGRRKTYGYTF	TGCGCCAGCAGCCAAAAGTTAGGACGTCGAAAGACCTATGGCTACACCTTC
TRBV6-5	NA	TRBJ1-2	many	CASSAFISMRKTYGYTF	TGTGCCAGCAGTGCATTTATCTCTATGCGAAAGACCTATGGCTACACCTTC
TRBV19	TRBD1	TRBJ1-6	many	CASSIRRQGNSPLHF	TGTGCCAGTAGTATCCGGAGACAGGGAAATTCACCCCTCCACTTT
TRBV2	NA	TRBJ2-7	many	CASSDSDYEQYF	TGTGCCAGCAGTGACAGTGATTACGAGCAGTACTTC
TRBV11-2	NA	TRBJ2-6	few	CASSGIQGSGANVLTF	TGTGCCAGCAGCGGAATTCAGGGCTCTGGGGCCAACGTCCTGACTTTC
TRBV3-2	NA	TRBJ2-7	many	CASTLKDSSYEQYF	TGTGCCAGCACCCTGAAGGACTCTTCCTACGAGCAGTACTTC
TRBV5-1	TRBD2	TRBJ2-7	many	CASSLELASYEQYF	TGCGCCAGCAGCTTGGAACTAGCGTCCTACGAGCAGTACTTC
TRBV11-1	NA	TRBJ1-2	many	CASSGWCKAGKTYGYTF	TGTGCCAGCAGCGGTTGGTGTAAGGCTGGAAAGACCTATGGCTACACCTTC
TRBV7-2	NA	TRBJ1-3	many	CASSFGVRGNTIYF	TGTGCCAGCAGCTTTGGGGTGAGGGGAAACACCATATATTTT
TRBV3-1	NA	TRBJ2-2	many	CASSQGGANTGELFF	TGTGCCAGCAGCCAAGGGGGGGCAAACACCGGGGAGCTGTTTTTT
TRBV19	TRBD1	TRBJ1-1	many	CASSPDRVERAFF	TGTGCCAGTAGCCCGGACAGGGTGGAAAGAGCTTTCTTT
TRBV5-4	NA	TRBJ2-2	many	CASGSMNTGELFF	TGTGCCAGCGGGTCGATGAACACCGGGGAGCTGTTTTTT
TRBV20-1	NA	TRBJ2-7	medium-sized	CSARGPRENSYEQYF	TGCAGTGCTAGAGGGCCCCGGGAGAACTCCTACGAGCAGTACTTC
TRBV18	NA	TRBJ1-1	many	CASSPGQGSTEAFF	TGTGCCAGCTCACCAGGTCAGGGTTCGACTGAAGCTTTCTTT
TRBV7-3	NA	TRBJ2-4	many	CASSPPLGNIQYF	TGTGCCAGCAGCCCCCCGTTGGGAAACATTCAGTACTTC